The TCR beta chain described here comes from a study of T cells in Graves' hyperthyroidism and ophthalmopathy. Study-level information: Peripheral blood was obtained at initial diagnosis, preceding any treatment.

RNA transcripts served as the template for amplifying TCR beta CDR3 regions. With the HTBI primer set, the TCR CDR3 went through a first round of RT-PCR. TCRdb called the multiplex PCR reads again in MiXCR, with one record for every CDR3 protein. The sample holds 500,000 to 550,000 distinct CDR3 sequences, around 20% seen once. The CDR3 contains 13 residues. With 3 bases removed from V and 8 bases from J, the gap between germline ends came to 13 bases. This clonotype occurred many times. The clonotype was recovered from a man between 18 and 35 years old with Graves' hyperthyroidism. This chain joins TRBV12-3 or TRBV12-4 and TRBJ1-2, with D perhaps matching TRBD1 (5 bases). Sequencing was done on a sample of blood. The CDR3 bases are TGTGCCAGCAGTTTTCGGGGAGGGGTCGGCTACACCTTC. Residues: CASSFRGGVGYTF.